The 32 T cell receptor beta chains below all came from one sample that was sequenced in a study of OX40 agonist ivuxolimab in advanced cancers. Library preparation was by the immunoSEQ multiplex PCR assay. Sourced from immuneACCESS, this table was stored by TCRdb with only in-frame sequences that have V and J called. A share of the clones is absent; for the studies checked, an unresolved V gene accounts for under half, and the remainder has no known explanation. Across this sample there are nearly 70,000 clones, with 83% seen only once. The top ten clones comprise approximately 1.4% of the sample. Sequencing was performed on CD4+ or CD8+ T cells sorted from blood, taken in a trial of the OX40 agonist ivuxolimab. Every receptor here comes from an adult with an advanced solid tumor such as melanoma, head and neck, liver or kidney cancer.

The gene calls are TRBV6-1 and TRBJ1-6; the D gene is possibly TRBD1 (5 bases). Germline loops: CDR1 MNHNS, CDR2 SASEGT. The V and J ends lost 8 bases and 5 bases respectively, with 16 bases between them. The CDR3 is made up of 15 amino acids. CDR3 loop: CASPLRDDHNSPLHF. The CDR3 bases are TGTGCCAGCCCCCTCCGGGACGACCATAATTCACCCCTCCACTTT.

V usage is TRBV10-3 and J usage is TRBJ1-1; D not certain. Germline values: CDR1 ENHRY, CDR2 SYGVKD. Trimming pared 4 bases from V and 0 bases from J, leaving 6 bases between. The length of the CDR3 is 13 residues. CDR3 protein: CAISGTVNTEAFF. In DNA form, the CDR3 reads TGTGCCATCAGTGGAACAGTGAACACTGAAGCTTTCTTT.

J is TRBJ2-6 and V is TRBV19; D uncertain. Trimming took off 3 bases at V and 1 base at J, with 7 bases between the two ends. Germline assignment: CDR1 LNHDA and CDR2 SQIVND (reference sequence). The CDR3 totals 15 residues. The CDR3 region has the DNA TGTGCCAGTAGTATCTCCGGGTCTGGGGCCAACGTCCTGACTTTC. The encoded protein is CASSISGSGANVLTF.

This rearrangement joins TRBV29-1 to TRBJ2-7; a weak D match, TRBD2 (6 bases). CDR3 length equals 12 residues. With 4 bases removed from V and 3 bases from J, the gap between germline ends came to 10 bases. CDR1 and CDR2 (germline): SQVTM, ANQGSEA. The CDR3 region is CSVGGGIYEQYF. The CDR3 region has the DNA TGCAGCGTTGGTGGGGGGATCTACGAGCAGTACTTC.

The chain carries TRBV10-3 and TRBJ1-3; D is undetermined. V lost 8 bases and J lost 7, with 15 bases in between. The CDR3 consists of 13 residues. Germline V lookup: CDR1 ENHRY, CDR2 SYGVKD. As DNA, the CDR3 is TGTGCCATCCTGAGATCCTCCTCGAACACCATATATTTT. Translated: CAILRSSSNTIYF.

The chain uses TRBV6-9 and TRBJ2-5; 11 positions match TRBD2. Germline V CDR1 and CDR2: MNHGY, SVAAGI. Trimming took 6 bases from V and 5 from J; bases not matched to a gene: 8. The CDR3 spans 15 residues. The CDR3 sequence: CASRRSGGALETQYF. The CDR3 DNA reads as TGTGCCAGCAGACGTAGCGGGGGGGCCTTGGAGACCCAGTACTTC.

The rearrangement links TRBV5-1 to TRBJ2-3, with no clear D. CDR1 SGHRS and CDR2 YFSETQ come from the germline V gene. V lost 3 bases to trimming and J lost 11 bases, with 19 bases between them. This CDR3 contains 14 residues. This CDR3 reads CASSSPSKPWEQYF. In DNA form, the CDR3 reads TGCGCCAGCAGCTCCCCGTCGAAACCTTGGGAGCAGTATTTT. The complete variable domain, with remaining parts taken from reference TRBV5-1 and TRBJ2-3, reads KAGVTQTPRYLIKTRGQQVTLSCSPISGHRSVSWYQQTPGQGLQFLFEYFSETQRNKGNFPGRFSGRQFSNSRSEMNVSTLELGDSALYLCASSSPSKPWEQYFGPGTRLTVL.

The rearrangement links TRBV2 to TRBJ2-2, with 16 positions matching TRBD2. This CDR3 has 18 amino acids. Germline CDR1 and CDR2: SNHLY and FYNNEI. V shed 6 bases and J 4 bases; nucleotides not matched to a gene: 8. The CDR3 protein is CASRGLAGGHAGTGELFF. In DNA, the CDR3 is TGTGCCAGCAGGGGACTAGCGGGGGGGCATGCGGGCACCGGGGAGCTGTTTTTT.

J is TRBJ2-2 and V is TRBV5-1, with 12 nucleotides matching TRBD2. The germline V gene encodes CDR1 SGHRS and CDR2 YFSETQ. With V trimmed by 0 bases and J by 4 bases, 7 bases remained unmatched. CDR3 length: 18 amino acids. The CDR3 loop reads CASSLAPGLAGITGELFF. The DNA for the CDR3 is TGCGCCAGCAGCTTGGCGCCTGGACTAGCGGGGATCACCGGGGAGCTGTTTTTT.

As regards this clone: Germline is not matched at one junction end, which may reflect a read error. The chain employs TRBV5-1 and TRBJ2-7; 7 bases are shared with TRBD2. The length of the CDR3 is 13 residues. Germline lookup yields CDR1 SGHRS and CDR2 YFSETQ. CDR3 sequence reads: CASSRWWEGRILF. The CDR3 DNA sequence: TGTGCCAGCAGCCGTTGGTGGGAGGGGAGAATTCTATTC.

This rearrangement joins TRBV9 to TRBJ2-2; the match to TRBD2 covers 7 bases. V gave up 0 bases and J gave up 5 bases; unmatched junction bases: 7. The V gene's germline CDR1 is SGDLS and CDR2 YYNGEE. The length of the CDR3 is 16 residues. For the CDR3, the DNA is TGTGCCAGCAGCGTAGTAAGCGGGGCCCTTACCGGGGAGCTGTTTTTT. Translating it yields CASSVVSGALTGELFF.

The genes are TRBV15 and TRBJ1-6; 7 bases are shared with TRBD1. The germline V gene has CDR1 LNHNV and CDR2 YYDKDF (reference sequence). CDR3 length: 14 amino acids. Trimming removed 1 base from V and 8 bases from J; junction bases left unmatched: 2. The CDR3 region has the DNA TGTGCCACCAGCAGAGCTCAGGGGGATTCACCCCTCCACTTT. Its translation is CATSRAQGDSPLHF.

This chain connects TRBV5-4 to TRBJ1-5; 8 bases line up with TRBD1. The CDR3 covers 15 residues. V was pared by 4 bases and J by 2 bases, with 5 bases of the junction left unmatched. CDR1 and CDR2 (germline): SGHNT, YYREEE (reference sequence). For the CDR3, the DNA is TGTGCCAGCAGCAGAGGACAGGGAGGCAATCAGCCCCAGCATTTT. Amino acid sequence: CASSRGQGGNQPQHF.

This chain uses TRBV6-1 with TRBJ2-5; 8 positions match TRBD2. CDR1 MNHNS and CDR2 SASEGT come from the germline V gene. There are 14 residues in the CDR3. After removal of 3 bases from V and 4 bases from J, the junction contained 4 bases not matched to a gene. In DNA, the CDR3 is TGTGCCAGCAGTGACAGCGGGGGTTCAGAGACCCAGTACTTC. This codes for CASSDSGGSETQYF.

The rearrangement links TRBV6-1 to TRBJ1-2, with TRBD1 as a possible D gene (6 bases). The V gene lost 6 bases and the J gene lost 4 bases, with 15 bases spanning the gap. Germline CDR1 MNHNS, CDR2 SASEGT. The CDR3 totals 14 residues. CDR3 coding DNA: TGTGCCAGCAGCGCCGGGGCAGGGGTCTATGGCTACACCTTC. Encoded protein: CASSAGAGVYGYTF.

The chain uses TRBV5-5 and TRBJ2-7; the match to TRBD1 covers 10 bases. The CDR3 sequence is 15 residues long. V trimming: 2 bases; J trimming: 2 bases; junction bases outside the gene matches: 4. The V gene's germline CDR1 is SGHKS and CDR2 YYEKEE (reference sequence). DNA for the CDR3: TGTGCCAGCAGCTTAAGGACAGGGGGTACCTACGAGCAGTACTTC. This translates into CASSLRTGGTYEQYF.

V usage is TRBV10-3 and J usage is TRBJ1-5; a possible D gene is TRBD1 (6 bases). Germline loops: CDR1 ENHRY, CDR2 SYGVKD. Trimming pared 0 bases from V and 7 bases from J, leaving 13 bases between. CDR3 length: 15 amino acids. The CDR3 nucleotides read TGTGCCATCAGTGAGTCGACAGGTGGGATCCAGCCCCAGCATTTT. Amino acid sequence: CAISESTGGIQPQHF.

CDR3 DNA: TGTGCCAGCAGCTTGGTGACAGGGGGCTTGGTCTACGAGCAGTACTTC. As protein: CASSLVTGGLVYEQYF. The chain has TRBV5-5 and TRBJ2-7, with 10 bases matching TRBD1. Germline V gene lookup returns CDR1 SGHKS and CDR2 YYEKEE (reference sequence). V lost 0 bases, J lost 3 bases, and 6 bases stayed unmatched. The length of the CDR3 is 16 residues.

The chain recombines TRBV6-5 with TRBJ1-1, with TRBD1 as a possible D gene (6 bases). Trimming cost V 11 bases and J 9 bases, with 16 bases left between them. The CDR3 contains 11 residues. Germline V gene sequence: CDR1 MNHEY, CDR2 SVGAGI. Here the CDR3 reads CASSVQGQAFF. The CDR3 region has the DNA TGTGCCTCCAGTGTGCAGGGGCAAGCTTTCTTT.

This chain uses TRBV30 with TRBJ1-2, with 7 bases fitting TRBD1. The CDR3 length is 12 residues. Germline V gives CDR1 GTSNPN, CDR2 SVGIG (reference sequence). Trimming cost V 4 bases and J 6 bases; bases outside gene matches: 5. The CDR3 protein is CAWKDRDDGYTF. CDR3 DNA sequence: TGTGCCTGGAAAGACAGGGACGATGGCTACACCTTC.

This clone appeared a single time. The gene calls are TRBV18 and TRBJ2-2, with TRBD1 matching 9 bases. CDR3 length: 15 residues. In germline, CDR1 is KGHSH, CDR2 LQKENI. V lost 4 bases and J lost 3; bases outside the gene matches: 3. In DNA form, the CDR3 reads TGTGCCAGCTCACGGACAGGGGTGCACACCGGGGAGCTGTTTTTT. Encoded protein: CASSRTGVHTGELFF.

V usage is TRBV5-8 and J usage is TRBJ1-3; unclear D gene. Germline lookup yields CDR1 SGHTS and CDR2 YDEGEE. The germline V and J ends were trimmed by 4 bases and 2 bases, with 13 bases remaining between them. The CDR3 length is 15 residues. The CDR3 nucleotides are TGTGCCAGCAGCATGAGAGGTTTCGCTGGAAACACCATATATTTT. Amino acids: CASSMRGFAGNTIYF.

This chain connects TRBV7-9 to TRBJ1-2, with a weak D call TRBD1 (5 bases). Trimming shortened V by 2 bases and J by 3 bases, and 7 bases separated the two germline ends. The CDR3 sequence is 13 residues long. CDR1 is SEHNR and CDR2 is FQNEAQ in the germline V gene (reference sequence). CDR3 bases: TGTGCCAGCAGCTTACAGACAGACTATGGCTACACCTTC. It translates to CASSLQTDYGYTF.

The V and J genes are TRBV25-1 and TRBJ2-5, with D tentatively TRBD1 or TRBD2 (5 bases each). CDR3 length equals 14 residues. Looked up from germline, CDR1 is MGHDK and CDR2 is SYGVNS. V lost 2 bases and J lost 7, with 14 bases in between. The CDR3 DNA sequence: TGTGCCAGCAGTGAACAGGCGTTTGGGGGGACCCAGTACTTC. Translated: CASSEQAFGGTQYF.

The chain employs TRBV7-8 and TRBJ1-1; D possibly corresponds to TRBD1 (6 bases). The CDR3 spans 16 residues. V dropped 3 bases and J dropped 7 bases, with 21 bases sitting between them. Germline-derived CDR1 and CDR2 are SGHVS and FQNEAQ. The CDR3 nucleotides are TGTGCCAGCAGCTTGGGCACGGCAGGGGCAGAGGGTGAAGCTTTCTTT. Translated, it gives CASSLGTAGAEGEAFF. Full variable domain (remainder filled in from reference TRBV7-8 and TRBJ1-1): GAGVSQSPRYKVAKRGQDVALRCDPISGHVSLFWYQQALGQGPEFLTYFQNEAQLDKSGLPSDRFFAERPEGSVSTLKIQRTQQEDSAVYLCASSLGTAGAEGEAFFGQGTRLTVV.

This chain connects TRBV15 to TRBJ1-5, with a weak D call TRBD1 (5 bases). Per the germline V gene, CDR1 is LNHNV and CDR2 is YYDKDF (reference sequence). CDR3 length: 14 amino acids. V gave up 5 bases and J gave up 5 bases, with 13 bases separating them. CDR3 in amino acids: CATSPGGRDQPQHF. CDR3 nucleotides: TGTGCCACCAGCCCCGGGGGGAGGGATCAGCCCCAGCATTTT.

The chain has TRBV2 and TRBJ1-6; 7 bases match TRBD1. The germline V gene encodes CDR1 SNHLY and CDR2 FYNNEI. This CDR3 has 14 residues. V lost 8 bases and J lost 7; bases outside the gene matches: 8. CDR3 in DNA: TGTGCCAGCGGAGAACAGGGGCGAAATTCACCCCTCCACTTT. It specifies CASGEQGRNSPLHF.

This chain connects TRBV10-3 to TRBJ1-1; D is undetermined. Germline V lookup: CDR1 ENHRY, CDR2 SYGVKD. The CDR3 is made up of 15 amino acids. Deletions cut 5 bases from V and 0 bases from J, with 13 bases between. The CDR3 protein is CAISPSGRLNTEAFF. CDR3 DNA: TGTGCCATCAGTCCCAGCGGACGTTTGAACACTGAAGCTTTCTTT.

V gene TRBV6-1 combines with J gene TRBJ1-6, with 10 bases aligning to TRBD1. The junction had 5 bases not matched to a gene; V was cut back by 3 bases and J by 6 bases. The germline V gene has CDR1 MNHNS and CDR2 SASEGT. CDR3 length: 16 residues. CDR3 coding DNA: TGTGCCAGCAGTGAGAGGAGGACAGGGGGTAATTCACCCCTCCACTTT. Encoded protein: CASSERRTGGNSPLHF.

The CDR3 is CASRLAGEKETQYF. The CDR3 DNA reads TGTGCCAGCAGACTAGCGGGGGAAAAAGAGACCCAGTACTTC. The V gene is TRBV6-1, the J gene TRBJ2-5; TRBD2 aligns across 11 bases. With V trimmed by 6 bases and J by 3 bases, 3 bases remained unmatched. The CDR3 is 14 residues long. The germline gives CDR1 MNHNS, CDR2 SASEGT.

The V gene is TRBV6-6, the J gene TRBJ1-4; D perhaps matches TRBD1 (5 bases). Germline V gene sequence: CDR1 MNHNY, CDR2 SVGAGI (reference sequence). The CDR3 has 15 residues. Trimming shortened V by 6 bases and J by 5 bases, and 16 bases separated the two germline ends. Here the CDR3 DNA reads TGTGCCAGCAGACACATGACAGTAGGCAATGAAAAACTGTTTTTT. This codes for CASRHMTVGNEKLFF.

This chain uses TRBV7-2 with TRBJ2-7; possible D gene TRBD2, 7 bases. The germline V gene has CDR1 SGHTA and CDR2 FQGNSA. V was trimmed by 3 bases and J by 3 bases, leaving 24 bases between them. The CDR3 has 18 residues. The CDR3 DNA sequence: TGTGCCAGCAGCTTGGTGAGTCGGGGGGCAATCCGTGGCTACGAGCAGTACTTC. As protein: CASSLVSRGAIRGYEQYF. The full variable domain, in which reference TRBV7-2 and TRBJ2-7 provide the parts outside the CDR3, is GAGVSQSPSNKVTEKGKDVELRCDPISGHTALYWYRQSLGQGLEFLIYFQGNSAPDKSGLPSDRFSAERTGGSVSTLTIQRTQQEDSAVYLCASSLVSRGAIRGYEQYFGPGTRLTVT.